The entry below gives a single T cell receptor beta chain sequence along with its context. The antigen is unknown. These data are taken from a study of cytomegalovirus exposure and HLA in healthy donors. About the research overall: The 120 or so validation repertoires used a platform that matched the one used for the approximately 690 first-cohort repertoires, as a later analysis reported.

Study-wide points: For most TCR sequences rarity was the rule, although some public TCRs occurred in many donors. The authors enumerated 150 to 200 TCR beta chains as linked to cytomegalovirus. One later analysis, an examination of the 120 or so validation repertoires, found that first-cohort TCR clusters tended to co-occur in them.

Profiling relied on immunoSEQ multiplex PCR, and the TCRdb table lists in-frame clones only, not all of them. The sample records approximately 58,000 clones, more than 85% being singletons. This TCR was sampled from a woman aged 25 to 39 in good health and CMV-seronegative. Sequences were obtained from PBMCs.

The CDR3 bases are TGCAGCGTTATTGACAGATACAATCAGCCCCAGCATTTT. Translated, it gives CSVIDRYNQPQHF. The chain joins TRBV29-1 to TRBJ1-5; D is perhaps TRBD1 (5 bases). The V and J ends lost 5 bases and 3 bases respectively, with 11 bases between them. Germline assignment: CDR1 SQVTM and CDR2 ANQGSEA. The CDR3 sequence is 13 residues long.